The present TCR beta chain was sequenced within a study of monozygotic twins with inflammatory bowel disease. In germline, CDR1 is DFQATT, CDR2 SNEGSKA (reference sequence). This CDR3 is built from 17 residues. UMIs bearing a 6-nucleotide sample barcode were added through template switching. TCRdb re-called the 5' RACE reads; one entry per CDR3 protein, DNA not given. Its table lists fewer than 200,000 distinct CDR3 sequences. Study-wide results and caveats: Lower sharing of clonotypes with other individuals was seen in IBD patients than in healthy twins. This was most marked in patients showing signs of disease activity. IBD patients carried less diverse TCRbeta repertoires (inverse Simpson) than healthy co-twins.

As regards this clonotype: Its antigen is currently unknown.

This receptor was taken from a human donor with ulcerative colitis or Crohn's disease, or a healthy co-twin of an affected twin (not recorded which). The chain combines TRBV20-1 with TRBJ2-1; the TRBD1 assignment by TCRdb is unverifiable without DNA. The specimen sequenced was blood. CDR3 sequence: CSARDASSGGANDEQFF.